The clone carrying this T cell receptor beta chain showed up just a few times. The antigen is unknown. TCRdb processed the reads anew with MiXCR; each CDR3 protein has one entry. The repertoire holds around 490,000 distinct CDR3 sequences, with about 30% as singletons. The germline CDR1 and CDR2 sequences are SGHAT and FQNNGV. The trim removed 3 bases at V and 4 bases at J, leaving 11 bases unmatched. This CDR3 comprises 16 residues. The entry originates in a study of T cell repertoires in cytomegalovirus infection. The overall study: Public TCR beta signatures marked donors with CMV infection and the matching HLA. Study observations and caveats: Based on cumulative public TCR beta family frequency, carriers of CMV plus the relevant HLA were identified. HLA-C-restricted TCR beta clonotypes specific for CMV led the ex vivo response.

This clonotype was obtained from a human donor in good health (CMV status not recorded). Some clones in this sample may be carry-over from other donors' samples. The chain joins TRBV11-2 to TRBJ2-5; 7 positions agree with TRBD1. The sequencing input was PBMCs. The CDR3 DNA reads TGTGCCAGCAGCTTCGCCCAAGGGGGCATTATAGAGACCCAGTACTTC. Translating it yields CASSFAQGGIIETQYF.